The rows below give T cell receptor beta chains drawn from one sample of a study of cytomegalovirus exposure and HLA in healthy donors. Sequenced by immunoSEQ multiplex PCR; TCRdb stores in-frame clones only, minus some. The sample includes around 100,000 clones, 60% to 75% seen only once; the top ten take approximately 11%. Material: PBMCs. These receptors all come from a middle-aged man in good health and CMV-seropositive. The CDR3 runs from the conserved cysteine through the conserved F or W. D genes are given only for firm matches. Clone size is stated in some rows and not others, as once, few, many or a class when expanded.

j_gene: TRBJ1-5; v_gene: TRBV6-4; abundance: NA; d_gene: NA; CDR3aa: CASSVDYRNQPQHF; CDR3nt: TGTGCCAGCAGTGTGGACTACCGCAATCAGCCCCAGCATTTT
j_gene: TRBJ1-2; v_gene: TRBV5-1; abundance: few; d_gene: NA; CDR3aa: CASSLGQEREGYTF; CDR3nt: TGCGCCAGCAGCTTGGGACAGGAACGAGAGGGCTACACCTTC
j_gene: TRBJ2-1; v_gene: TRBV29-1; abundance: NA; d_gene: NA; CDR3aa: CSAPAGNPYNEQFF; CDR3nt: TGCAGCGCCCCAGCAGGGAACCCCTACAATGAGCAGTTCTTC
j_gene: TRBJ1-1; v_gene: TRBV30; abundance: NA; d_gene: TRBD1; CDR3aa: CAWSTGGGRTEAFF; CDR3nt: TGTGCCTGGAGTACAGGGGGCGGGCGCACTGAAGCTTTCTTT
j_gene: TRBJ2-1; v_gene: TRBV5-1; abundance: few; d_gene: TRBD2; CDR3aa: CASSLAASGKYNEQFF; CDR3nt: TGCGCCAGCAGCTTGGCAGCTAGCGGGAAGTACAATGAGCAGTTCTTC
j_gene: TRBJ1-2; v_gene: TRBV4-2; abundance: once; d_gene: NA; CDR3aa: CASSQVATATSGYTF; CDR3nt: TGTGCCAGCAGCCAAGTTGCGACAGCTACCTCTGGCTACACCTTC
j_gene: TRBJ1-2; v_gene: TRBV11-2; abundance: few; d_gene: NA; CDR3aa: CASSPGSGYTF; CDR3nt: TGTGCCAGCAGCCCAGGGTCTGGCTACACCTTC
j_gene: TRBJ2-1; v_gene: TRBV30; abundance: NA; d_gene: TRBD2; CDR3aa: CAWSAGTSVYGVQFF; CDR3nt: TGTGCCTGGAGCGCGGGGACTAGCGTGTACGGTGTGCAGTTCTTC
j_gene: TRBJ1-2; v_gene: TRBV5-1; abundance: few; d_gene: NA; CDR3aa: CASSPGGPNYGYTF; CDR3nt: TGCGCCAGCAGTCCCGGGGGGCCTAACTATGGCTACACCTTC
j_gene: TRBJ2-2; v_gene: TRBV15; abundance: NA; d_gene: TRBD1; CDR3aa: CATSRSWGQGAIGELFF; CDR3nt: TGTGCCACCAGCAGATCCTGGGGACAGGGGGCAATCGGGGAGCTGTTTTTT
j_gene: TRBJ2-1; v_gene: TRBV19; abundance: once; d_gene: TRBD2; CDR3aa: CASSSGGTEQFF; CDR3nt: TGTGCCAGTAGTTCGGGAGGGACCGAGCAGTTCTTC
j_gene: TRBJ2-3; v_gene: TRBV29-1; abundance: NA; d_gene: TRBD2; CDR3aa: CSVERAGGRSDTQYF; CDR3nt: TGCAGCGTGGAAAGAGCGGGAGGGCGATCAGATACGCAGTATTTT
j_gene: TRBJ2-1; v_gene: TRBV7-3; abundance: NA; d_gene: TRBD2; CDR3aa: CASSSTSGASEQFF; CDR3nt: TGTGCCAGCAGTTCGACTAGCGGGGCTAGTGAGCAGTTCTTC
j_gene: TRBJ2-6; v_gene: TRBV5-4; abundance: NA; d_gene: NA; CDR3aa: CASSPSISSGANVLTF; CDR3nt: TGTGCCAGCAGCCCTAGTATAAGCTCTGGGGCCAACGTCCTGACTTTC